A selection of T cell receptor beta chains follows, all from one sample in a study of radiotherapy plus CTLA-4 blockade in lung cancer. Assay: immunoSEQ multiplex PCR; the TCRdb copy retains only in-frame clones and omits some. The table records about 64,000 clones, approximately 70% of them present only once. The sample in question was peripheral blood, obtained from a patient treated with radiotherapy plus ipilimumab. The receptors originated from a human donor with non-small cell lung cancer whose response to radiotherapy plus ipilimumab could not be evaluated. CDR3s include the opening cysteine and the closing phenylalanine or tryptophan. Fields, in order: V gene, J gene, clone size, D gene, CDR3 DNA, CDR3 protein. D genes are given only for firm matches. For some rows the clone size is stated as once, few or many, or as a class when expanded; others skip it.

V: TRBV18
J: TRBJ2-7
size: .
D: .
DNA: TGTGCCAGCTCACGGACAGACTACGAGCAGTACTTC
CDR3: CASSRTDYEQYF

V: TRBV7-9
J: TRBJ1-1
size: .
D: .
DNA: TGTGCCAGCAGCCCTCCGAGAGGGATGAACACTGAAGCTTTCTTT
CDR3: CASSPPRGMNTEAFF

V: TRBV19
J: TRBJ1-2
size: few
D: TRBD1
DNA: TGTGCCAGCAGAACAGGGGGCTTTGTCTATGGCTACACCTTC
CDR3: CASRTGGFVYGYTF

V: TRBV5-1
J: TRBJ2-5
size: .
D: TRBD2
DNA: TGCGCCAGCAGACTAGCGGGAGAAGGGACCCAGTACTTC
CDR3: CASRLAGEGTQYF

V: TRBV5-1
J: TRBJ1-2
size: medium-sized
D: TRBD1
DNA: TGCGCCAGCGGCGGACAGGATGGCTACACCTTC
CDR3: CASGGQDGYTF

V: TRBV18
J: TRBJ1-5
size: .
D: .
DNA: TGTGCCAGCTCCGACCAACAGGCGAATCAGCCCCAGCATTTT
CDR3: CASSDQQANQPQHF

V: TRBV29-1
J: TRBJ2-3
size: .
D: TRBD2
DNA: TGCAGCGTGCCTGGACTAGCGGGGCCAGATACGCAGTATTTT
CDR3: CSVPGLAGPDTQYF

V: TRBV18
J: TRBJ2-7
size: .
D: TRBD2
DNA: TGTGCCAGCTCACCAGGGACTAGCGGCTACGAGCAGTACTTC
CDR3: CASSPGTSGYEQYF

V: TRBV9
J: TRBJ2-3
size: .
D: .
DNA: TGTGCCAGCAGCGTAGGGCCGGGGTCCGATACGCAGTATTTT
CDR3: CASSVGPGSDTQYF

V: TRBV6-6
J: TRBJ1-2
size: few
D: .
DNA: TGTGCCACCAAAACCGAGAACTATGGCTACACCTTC
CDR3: CATKTENYGYTF

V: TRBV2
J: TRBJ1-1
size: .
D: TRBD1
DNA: TGTGCTGTGGGGACAGGCTCTTCGAACACTGAAGCTTTCTTT
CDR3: CAVGTGSSNTEAFF

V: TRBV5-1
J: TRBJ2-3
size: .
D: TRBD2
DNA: TGCGCCAGCAGCTTGACTAGCGGGAGAGGAACAGATACGCAGTATTTT
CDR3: CASSLTSGRGTDTQYF

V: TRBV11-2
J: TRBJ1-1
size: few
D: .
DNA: TGTGCCAGCAGCTTAGCGGGGGGGCACACTGAAGCTTTCTTT
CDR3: CASSLAGGHTEAFF

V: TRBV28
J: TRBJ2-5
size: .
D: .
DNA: TGCGCCAGCAGTCGGACAGTCGAGACCCAGTACTTC
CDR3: CASSRTVETQYF

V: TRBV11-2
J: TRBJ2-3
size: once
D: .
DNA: TGTGCCAGCAGCTTCGGGATGGGTCGCGGCACAGATACGCAGTATTTT
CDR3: CASSFGMGRGTDTQYF

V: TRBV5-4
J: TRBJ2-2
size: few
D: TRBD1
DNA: TGTGCCAGCAGACCCCGGGGACAGGGGAACACCGGGGAGCTGTTTTTT
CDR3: CASRPRGQGNTGELFF

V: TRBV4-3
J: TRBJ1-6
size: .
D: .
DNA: TGCGCCAGCAGCCTCGAATCGGGAAGGTCCAATTCACCCCTCCACTTT
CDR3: CASSLESGRSNSPLHF

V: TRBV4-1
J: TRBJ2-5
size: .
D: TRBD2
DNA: TGCGCCAGCAGCCAAGATCTAAAAAGCGGGGGGGCCACGGAGACCCAGTACTTC
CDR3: CASSQDLKSGGATETQYF

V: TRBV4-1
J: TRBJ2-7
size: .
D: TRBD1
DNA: TGCGCCAGCAGCCAAGAAACCCCACTCGCCGACAGGGCCTACGAGCAGTACTTC
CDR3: CASSQETPLADRAYEQYF

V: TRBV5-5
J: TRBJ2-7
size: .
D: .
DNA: TGTGCCAGCAGCTTGACAGGCCCCCACGAGCAGTACTTC
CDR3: CASSLTGPHEQYF

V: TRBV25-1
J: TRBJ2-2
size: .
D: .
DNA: TGTGCCAGCAGTGAATACCTGACTAGTGTCGGCGGGGAGCTGTTTTTT
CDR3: CASSEYLTSVGGELFF

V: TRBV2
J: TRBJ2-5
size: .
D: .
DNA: TGTGCCAGCAGTGCGCCCGGGACTTTCCAAGAGACCCAGTACTTC
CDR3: CASSAPGTFQETQYF

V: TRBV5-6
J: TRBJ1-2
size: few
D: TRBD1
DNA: TGTGCCAGCAGCTCCAGCGGTTTCGGACAGGGAGGCTATGGCTACACCTTC
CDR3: CASSSSGFGQGGYGYTF

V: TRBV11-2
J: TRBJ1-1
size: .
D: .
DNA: TGTGCCAGCAGCTTAGGAGTAGCAGGGATCACTGAAGCTTTCTTT
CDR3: CASSLGVAGITEAFF

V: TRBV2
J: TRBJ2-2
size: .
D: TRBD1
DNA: TGTGCCAGCAGTGAGGACAGGACGAACACCGGGGAGCTGTTTTTT
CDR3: CASSEDRTNTGELFF

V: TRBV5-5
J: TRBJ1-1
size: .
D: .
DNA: TGTGCCAGCAGCTTATTTTTAGTGTTCGACAGGAACACTGAAGCTTTCTTT
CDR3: CASSLFLVFDRNTEAFF

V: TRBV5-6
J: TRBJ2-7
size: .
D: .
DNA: TGTGCCAGCAGCCCACGGACAGAAAGCTCCTACGAGCAGTACTTC
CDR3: CASSPRTESSYEQYF

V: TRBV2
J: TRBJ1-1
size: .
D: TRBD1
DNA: TGTGCCAGCACTCCGGGGGGGACAGTGAACACTGAAGCTTTCTTT
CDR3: CASTPGGTVNTEAFF

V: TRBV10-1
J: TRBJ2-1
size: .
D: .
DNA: TGCGCCAGCAGTGCCGGTACGGGCGGGAATGAGCAGTTCTTC
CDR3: CASSAGTGGNEQFF

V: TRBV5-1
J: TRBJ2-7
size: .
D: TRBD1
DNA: TGCGCCAGCAGCTTGTGGTCAGGGGGTGGCCTACGCGAGCAGTACTTC
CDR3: CASSLWSGGGLREQYF

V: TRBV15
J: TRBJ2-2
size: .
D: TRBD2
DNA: TGTGCCACCAGCAGCTCAACTAGCGGGATGGACACCGGGGAGCTGTTTTTT
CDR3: CATSSSTSGMDTGELFF

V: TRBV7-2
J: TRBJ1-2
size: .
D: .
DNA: TGTGCCAGCAGCTTTGCAGGGTCTAACGGCTACACCTTC
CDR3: CASSFAGSNGYTF

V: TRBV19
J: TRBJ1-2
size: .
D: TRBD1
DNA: TGTGCCAGTAGTGACAGGGCCGGTGATGGCTACACCTTC
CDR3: CASSDRAGDGYTF

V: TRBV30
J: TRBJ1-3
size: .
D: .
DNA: TGTGCCTGGGATACAGGGTTTGGAAACACCATATATTTT
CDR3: CAWDTGFGNTIYF

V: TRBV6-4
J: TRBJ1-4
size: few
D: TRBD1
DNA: TGTGCCAGCAGTGACAGGGGGCTAACTAATGAAAAACTGTTTTTT
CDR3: CASSDRGLTNEKLFF

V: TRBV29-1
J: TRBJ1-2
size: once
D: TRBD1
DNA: TGCAGCGTGACCGGGACAGGGGGCGCTGGCTACACCTTC
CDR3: CSVTGTGGAGYTF

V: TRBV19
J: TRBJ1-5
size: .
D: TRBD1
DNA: TGTGCCAGTACCCCCCTTGGGAATCCACCGGGACAGGGTAGCAATCAGCCCCAGCATTTT
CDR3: CASTPLGNPPGQGSNQPQHF

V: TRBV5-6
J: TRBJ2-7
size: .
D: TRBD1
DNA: TGTGCCAGCAGCTTGGCAACAGGGGTGAGGTACGAGCAGTACTTC
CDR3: CASSLATGVRYEQYF

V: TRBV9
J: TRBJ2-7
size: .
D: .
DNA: TGTGCCAGCAGCGCGGACTTAGGCGCCTACGAGCAGTACTTC
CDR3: CASSADLGAYEQYF

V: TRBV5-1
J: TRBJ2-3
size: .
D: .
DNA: TGCGCCAGCAGCTTGGATAGCGGCGGCACAGATACGCAGTATTTT
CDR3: CASSLDSGGTDTQYF

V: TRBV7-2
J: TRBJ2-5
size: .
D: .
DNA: TGTGCCAGCAGCTTAAATAGATACGTGACCCAGTACTTC
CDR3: CASSLNRYVTQYF

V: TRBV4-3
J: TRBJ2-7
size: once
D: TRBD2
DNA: TGCGCCAGCAGCCAGAAGATGGCGGGGGGGTACTACGAGCAGTACTTC
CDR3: CASSQKMAGGYYEQYF

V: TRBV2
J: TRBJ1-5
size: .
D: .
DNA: TGTGCCAGCAGTGAAAGGGGCGGTTTGCATCAGCCCCAGCATTTT
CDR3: CASSERGGLHQPQHF

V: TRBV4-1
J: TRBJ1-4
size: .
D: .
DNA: TGCGCCAGCAGCCAGTACATGGAGGGTGTTCAAAAACTGTTTTTT
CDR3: CASSQYMEGVQKLFF

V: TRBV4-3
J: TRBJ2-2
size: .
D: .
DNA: TGCGCCAGCAGCCAAGAATGGAGGGCCTCGAACACCGGGGAGCTGTTTTTT
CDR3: CASSQEWRASNTGELFF

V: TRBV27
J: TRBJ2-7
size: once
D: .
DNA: TGTGCCGCGGGCGCGGTCTACGAGCAGTACTTC
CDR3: CAAGAVYEQYF

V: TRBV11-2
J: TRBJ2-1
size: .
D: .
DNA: TGTGCCAGCAGCTTAGATTGGCTTAGCGTGAGCTCCTACAATGAGCAGTTCTTC
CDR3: CASSLDWLSVSSYNEQFF

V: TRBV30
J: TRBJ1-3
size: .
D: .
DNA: TGTGCCTGGAGTGGCGGGGCCTTTGGAAACACCATATATTTT
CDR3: CAWSGGAFGNTIYF

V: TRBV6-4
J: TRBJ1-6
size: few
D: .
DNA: TGTGCCAGCTCTCTAGATCCCTATAATTCACCCCTCCACTTT
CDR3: CASSLDPYNSPLHF